This paragraph covers one TCR beta chain sequence. Antigen specificity is unknown. Sample barcodes and UMIs were carried by the TCR alpha and TCR beta cDNA libraries that 5'RACE generated with constant-segment primers. TCRdb ran MiXCR on the 5' RACE reads and lists one entry per CDR3 protein. The sample lists about 400,000 distinct CDR3 sequences, approximately 16% seen once, with about 22% in the top ten. The CDR3 extends over 13 amino acids. Germline lookup yields CDR1 SGHTA and CDR2 FQGNSA. The V gene end was trimmed by 5 bases and the J gene end by 7 bases; junction bases not matched to a gene: 6. The data were obtained in a study of T-cell memory formation after mild COVID-19. Points from the study as a whole: CD4+ clones that contracted lay mainly in CM and EM; CD8+ ones lay in EMRA. CD4/CD8 balance held among clones contracting day 15 to 85, and later expanders leaned CD4+.

V usage is TRBV7-2 and J usage is TRBJ1-1, with 8 nucleotides matching TRBD1. Source material: PBMCs or a T cell subset sorted from them (not recorded which). This TCR derives from a man between 18 and 29 years old who had mild COVID-19 (a few samples of this study predate the infection). Cell type and time point are not known. CDR3 sequence (DNA): TGTGCCAGCAGCCGGACAGGGTTCGGTGAAGCTTTCTTT. This sequence encodes CASSRTGFGEAFF. Looking up the rest from reference TRBV7-2 and TRBJ1-1 gives the full variable domain: GAGVSQSPSNKVTEKGKDVELRCDPISGHTALYWYRQSLGQGLEFLIYFQGNSAPDKSGLPSDRFSAERTGGSVSTLTIQRTQQEDSAVYLCASSRTGFGEAFFGQGTRLTVV.